This TCR beta chain was sequenced during a study of blood T cell repertoires in COVID-19. Measured with immunoSEQ multiplex PCR; TCRdb has only the in-frame clones, and not every one. This table has 150,000 to 160,000 clones, 80% to 90% appearing once. This receptor was identified in a woman aged 65 to 85 with acute or convalescent COVID-19. Sequenced: peripheral blood.

This chain's CDR3 is CASSESTGTGYGYTF. In nucleotides, the CDR3 is TGCGCCAGCAGTGAGTCAACGGGGACAGGGTACGGCTACACCTTC. This chain joins TRBV10-2 and TRBJ1-2, with 9 bases matching TRBD1. The CDR3 has 15 amino acids. With V trimmed by 0 bases and J by 8 bases, 7 bases remained unmatched. Germline lookup yields CDR1 WSHSY and CDR2 SAAADI.